This T cell receptor beta chain was recorded in a study of cytomegalovirus exposure and HLA in healthy donors. PCR was performed using 60 Vbeta and 13 Jbeta primers. Assay used: immunoSEQ multiplex PCR; TCRdb lists only in-frame clones, some missing. Among some 150,000 clones listed, around 82% were seen once. Concerning this clone: Antigen specificity is unknown.

Findings of the study overall: In the analysis, some V segments, TRBV6-2 and TRBV6-3 included, were excluded as indistinguishable. Confirmation was obtained in vitro that a few CMV-associated chains are specific for CMV antigens. Researchers catalogued about 150 TCR beta chains as cytomegalovirus-associated. For TCR beta chains, V- and J-gene trimming was later linked to a missense DCLRE1C variant.

This CDR3 is built from 15 residues. V lost 0 bases, J lost 7 bases, and 6 bases stayed unmatched. The V gene's germline CDR1 is MNHEY and CDR2 SVGAGI. Sequences were obtained from PBMCs. The TCR was taken from a man aged 50-60 years in good health and CMV-seropositive. The rearrangement links TRBV6-5 to TRBJ1-2; TRBD1 matches at 9 bases. The CDR3 DNA is TGTGCCAGCAGTTACTCGATAACAGGGGGCATTGGCTACACCTTC. It yields the protein CASSYSITGGIGYTF.